Presented here are 3 T cell receptor beta chains from one specimen sequenced in a study of CD8 T cells in ankylosing spondylitis. Whole-study findings and limits: Ankylosing spondylitis blood seemed to carry a telltale TCR beta motif made of under 10 highly homologous variants.

Their specific antigens are unknown. TCRdb fed the 5' RACE reads into MiXCR, producing one record per CDR3 protein. This table has roughly 440,000 distinct CDR3 sequences, approximately 17% appearing once. The source material was blood, either unsorted or a sorted T cell fraction (not recorded which). The receptors stem from a male donor with ankylosing spondylitis.

V usage is TRBV5-4 and J usage is TRBJ2-7, with TRBD1 matching 9 bases. CDR1 and CDR2 (germline): SGHNT, YYREEE (reference sequence). The CDR3 extends over 15 amino acids. V was pared by 5 bases and J by 6 bases, with 12 bases of the junction left unmatched. CDR3 sequence reads: CASRLVGDRVSEQYF. The CDR3 region has the DNA TGTGCCAGCAGACTGGTGGGGGACAGGGTTAGCGAGCAGTACTTC.

The chain has TRBV20-1 and TRBJ1-1; D might be TRBD1 (5 bases). From germline, CDR1 is DFQATT and CDR2 SNEGSKA (reference sequence). The germline V and J ends were trimmed by 0 bases and 3 bases, with 11 bases remaining between them. The CDR3 runs 14 residues. The CDR3 here is CSARDLGGDTEAFF. CDR3 nucleotides: TGCAGTGCTAGAGATCTTGGGGGGGACACTGAAGCTTTCTTT.

This clonotype was counted many times. The chain has TRBV29-1 and TRBJ2-5; TRBD1 agrees at 7 bases. The CDR3 is made up of 12 amino acids. Germline CDR1 is SQVTM and CDR2 is ANQGSEA. V gave up 8 bases and J gave up 4 bases; unmatched junction bases: 7. CDR3 nucleotides: TGCAGCACCGCTGAGGGGGCAGAGACCCAGTACTTC. Translating it yields CSTAEGAETQYF.